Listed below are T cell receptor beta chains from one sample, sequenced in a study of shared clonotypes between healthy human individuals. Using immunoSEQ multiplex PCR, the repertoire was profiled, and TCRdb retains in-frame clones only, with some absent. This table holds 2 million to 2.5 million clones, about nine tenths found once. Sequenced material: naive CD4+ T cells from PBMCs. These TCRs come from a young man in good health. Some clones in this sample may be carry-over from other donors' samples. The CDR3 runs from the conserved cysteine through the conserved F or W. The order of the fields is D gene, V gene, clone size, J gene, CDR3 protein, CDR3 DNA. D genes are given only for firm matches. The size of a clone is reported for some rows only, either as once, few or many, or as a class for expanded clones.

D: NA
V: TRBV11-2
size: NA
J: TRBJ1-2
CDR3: CASSLEVRTGLGYTF
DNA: TGTGCCAGCAGCTTAGAAGTACGAACAGGCCTTGGCTACACCTTC

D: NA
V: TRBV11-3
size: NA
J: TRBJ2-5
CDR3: CASSLEPAGETQYF
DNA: TGTGCCAGCAGCTTAGAACCAGCGGGCGAGACCCAGTACTTC

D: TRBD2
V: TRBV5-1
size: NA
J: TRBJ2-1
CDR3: CASSFFTSANEQFF
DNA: TGCGCCAGCAGCTTTTTCACTAGCGCCAATGAGCAGTTCTTC

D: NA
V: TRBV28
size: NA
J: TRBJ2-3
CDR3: CASSAQGIHTDTQYF
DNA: TGTGCCAGCAGTGCACAGGGTATCCACACAGATACGCAGTATTTT

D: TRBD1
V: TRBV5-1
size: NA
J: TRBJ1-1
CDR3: CASSLGQGGTEAFF
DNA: TGCGCCAGCAGCTTGGGACAGGGTGGAACTGAAGCTTTCTTT

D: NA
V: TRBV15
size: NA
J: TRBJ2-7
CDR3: CATSRDVTYEQYF
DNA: TGTGCCACCAGCAGAGATGTGACTTACGAGCAGTACTTC

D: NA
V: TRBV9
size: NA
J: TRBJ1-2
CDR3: CASSPRGANYGYTF
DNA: TGTGCCAGCAGCCCCCGCGGAGCTAACTATGGCTACACCTTC

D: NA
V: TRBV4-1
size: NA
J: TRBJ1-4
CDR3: CASSQDRGAIEKLFF
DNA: TGCGCCAGCAGCCAAGATCGGGGGGCGATTGAAAAACTGTTTTTT

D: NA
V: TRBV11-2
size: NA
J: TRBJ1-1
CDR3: CASSLRLSEAFF
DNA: TGTGCCAGCAGCCTGCGTCTTTCTGAAGCTTTCTTT

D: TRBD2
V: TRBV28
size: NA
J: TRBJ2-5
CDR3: CASGGGQETQYF
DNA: TGTGCCAGCGGGGGGGGCCAAGAGACCCAGTACTTC

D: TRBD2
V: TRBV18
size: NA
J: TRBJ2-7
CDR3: CASSGTGGPGEQYF
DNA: TGTGCCAGCTCAGGAACGGGGGGACCGGGGGAGCAGTACTTC

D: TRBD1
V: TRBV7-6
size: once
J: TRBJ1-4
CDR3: CASSSFRGTNEKLFF
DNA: TGTGCCAGCAGCTCATTCAGGGGGACTAATGAAAAACTGTTTTTT

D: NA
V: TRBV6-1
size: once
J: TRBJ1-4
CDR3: CASRTDSLVYEKLFF
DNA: TGTGCCAGCAGAACAGACAGCCTGGTATATGAAAAACTGTTTTTT

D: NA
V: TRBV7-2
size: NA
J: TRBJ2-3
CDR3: CASSLGPVTDTQYF
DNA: TGTGCCAGCAGCTTAGGACCGGTCACAGATACGCAGTATTTT

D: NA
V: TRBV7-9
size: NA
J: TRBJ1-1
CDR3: CASSDTLGASEAFF
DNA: TGTGCCAGCAGCGACACCTTGGGGGCCTCTGAAGCTTTCTTT

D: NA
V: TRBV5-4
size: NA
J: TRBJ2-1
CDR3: CASGTWGALTYNEQFF
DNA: TGTGCCAGCGGAACGTGGGGGGCGCTGACATACAATGAGCAGTTCTTC

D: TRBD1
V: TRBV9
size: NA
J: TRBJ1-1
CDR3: CASSAHDRGRNTEAFF
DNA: TGTGCCAGCAGCGCGCATGACAGGGGGCGAAACACTGAAGCTTTCTTT

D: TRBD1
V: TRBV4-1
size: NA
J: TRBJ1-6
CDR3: CASSRPVGQGPSHSPLHF
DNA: TGCGCCAGCAGCCGCCCGGTGGGACAGGGGCCCTCCCATTCACCCCTCCACTTT

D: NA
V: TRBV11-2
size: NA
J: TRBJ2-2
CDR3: CASSHPALGLTGELFF
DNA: TGTGCCAGCAGTCACCCAGCTTTGGGGCTTACCGGGGAGCTGTTTTTT

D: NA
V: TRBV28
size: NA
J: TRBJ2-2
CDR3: CASFEGRTGELFF
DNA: TGTGCCAGTTTTGAGGGGCGGACCGGGGAGCTGTTTTTT

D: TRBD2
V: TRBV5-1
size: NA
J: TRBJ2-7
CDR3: CASSPGGLAYEQYF
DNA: TGCGCCAGCAGCCCGGGGGGGCTAGCCTACGAGCAGTACTTC

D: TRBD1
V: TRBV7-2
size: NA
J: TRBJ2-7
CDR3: CASSPGGSQRREQYF
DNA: TGTGCCAGCAGCCCAGGGGGATCCCAACGACGCGAGCAGTACTTC

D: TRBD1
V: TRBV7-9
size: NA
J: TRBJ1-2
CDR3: CASSSARGQGVSGYTF
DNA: TGTGCCAGCAGCTCGGCTCGGGGGCAGGGGGTGAGTGGCTACACCTTC

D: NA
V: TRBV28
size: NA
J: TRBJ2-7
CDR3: CASSTTLGEQYF
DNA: TGTGCCAGCAGCACCACCCTCGGCGAGCAGTACTTC

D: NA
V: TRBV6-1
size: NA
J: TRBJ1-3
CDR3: CASSDNVSSGNTIYF
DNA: TGTGCCAGCAGCGACAACGTAAGCTCTGGAAACACCATATATTTT

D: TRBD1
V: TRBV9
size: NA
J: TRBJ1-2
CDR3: CASSPSGGQGYGYTF
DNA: TGTGCCAGCAGCCCCTCAGGGGGTCAGGGCTATGGCTACACCTTC

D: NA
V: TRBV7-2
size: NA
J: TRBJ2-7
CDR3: CASSQDWSSYEQYF
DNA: TGTGCCAGCAGCCAAGACTGGAGTTCCTACGAGCAGTACTTC

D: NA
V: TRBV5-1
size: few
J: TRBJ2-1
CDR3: CASSPSGAYNEQFF
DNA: TGCGCCAGCAGCCCCAGCGGAGCCTACAATGAGCAGTTCTTC

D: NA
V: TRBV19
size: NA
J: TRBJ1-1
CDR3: CASSRLSKAMEEAFF
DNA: TGTGCCAGTAGTCGCCTTAGCAAGGCGATGGAGGAAGCTTTCTTT

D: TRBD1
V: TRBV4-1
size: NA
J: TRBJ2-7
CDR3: CASSQNPGQPYEQYF
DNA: TGCGCCAGCAGCCAAAATCCGGGACAGCCCTACGAGCAGTACTTC

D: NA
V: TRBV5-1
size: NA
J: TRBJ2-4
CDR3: CASSLSGTENIQYF
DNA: TGCGCCAGCAGCTTATCCGGGACGGAAAACATTCAGTACTTC

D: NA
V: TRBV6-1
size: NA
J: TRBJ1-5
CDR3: CASSESTAGLDQPQHF
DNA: TGTGCCAGCAGTGAATCAACGGCAGGGCTTGATCAGCCCCAGCATTTT

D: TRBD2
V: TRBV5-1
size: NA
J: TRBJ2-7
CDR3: CASSLTSGLSSYEQYF
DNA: TGCGCCAGCAGCCTGACTAGCGGGCTTAGCTCCTACGAGCAGTACTTC

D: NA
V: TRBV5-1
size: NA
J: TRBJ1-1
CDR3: CASTGGPMNTEAFF
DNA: TGCGCCAGCACCGGGGGGCCCATGAACACTGAAGCTTTCTTT

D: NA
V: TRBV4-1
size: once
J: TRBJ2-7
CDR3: CASSLHTTYEQYF
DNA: TGCGCCAGCAGCCTGCACACGACCTACGAGCAGTACTTC

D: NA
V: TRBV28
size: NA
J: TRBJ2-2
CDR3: CASSFPRPGELFF
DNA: TGCGCCAGCAGTTTCCCACGGCCCGGGGAGCTGTTTTTT

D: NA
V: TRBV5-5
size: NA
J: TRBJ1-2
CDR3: CASSLETATRGYTF
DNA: TGTGCCAGCAGCCTAGAAACGGCAACAAGAGGCTACACCTTC

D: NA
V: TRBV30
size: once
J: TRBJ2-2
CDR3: CAWSPGTFYTGELFF
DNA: TGTGCCTGGAGTCCCGGGACTTTCTACACCGGGGAGCTGTTTTTT

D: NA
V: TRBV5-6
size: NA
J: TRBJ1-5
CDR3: CASSLTVYGTFWPQHF
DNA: TGTGCCAGCAGCTTGACCGTCTACGGGACGTTCTGGCCCCAGCATTTT

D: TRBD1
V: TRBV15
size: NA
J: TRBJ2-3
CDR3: CATSRAGTGGIADTQYF
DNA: TGTGCCACCAGCAGAGCCGGGACAGGGGGGATAGCCGATACGCAGTATTTT

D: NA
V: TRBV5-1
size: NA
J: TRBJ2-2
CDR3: CASSLGRGVDGELFF
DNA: TGCGCCAGCAGCTTGGGACGAGGGGTGGACGGGGAGCTGTTTTTT

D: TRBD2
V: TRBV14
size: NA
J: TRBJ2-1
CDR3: CASSQSGAQFF
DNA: TGTGCCAGCAGCCAGAGCGGGGCGCAGTTCTTC

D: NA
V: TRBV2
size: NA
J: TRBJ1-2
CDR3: CASSAGRINYGYTF
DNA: TGTGCCAGCAGTGCAGGCAGGATTAACTATGGCTACACCTTC

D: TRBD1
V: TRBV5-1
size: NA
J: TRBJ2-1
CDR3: CASSSGQVNEQFF
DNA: TGCGCCAGCAGCTCTGGACAGGTTAATGAGCAGTTCTTC

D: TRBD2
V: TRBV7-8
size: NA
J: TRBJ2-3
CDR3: CASSSYRLAGGSVEDTQYF
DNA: TGTGCCAGCAGCAGCTACAGACTAGCGGGGGGGAGCGTGGAAGATACGCAGTATTTT

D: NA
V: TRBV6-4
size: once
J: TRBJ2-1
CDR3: CASRLTGSGRNEQFF
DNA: TGTGCCAGCAGACTTACTGGTAGCGGTCGCAATGAGCAGTTCTTC

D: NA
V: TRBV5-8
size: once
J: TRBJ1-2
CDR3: CASATGLTLSGYGYTF
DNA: TGTGCCAGCGCTACCGGACTGACGTTAAGCGGCTATGGCTACACCTTC

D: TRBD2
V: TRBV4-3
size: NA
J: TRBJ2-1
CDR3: CASSRRRENYNEQFF
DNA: TGCGCCAGCAGCCGCCGGCGGGAGAATTACAATGAGCAGTTCTTC

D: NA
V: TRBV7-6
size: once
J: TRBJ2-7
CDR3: CASSLRGFDEQYF
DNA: TGTGCCAGCAGCTTACGAGGTTTCGACGAGCAGTACTTC